This TCR beta chain came from a study of sequential checkpoint blockade in melanoma (dated by TCRdb to about 2019). Background on the whole study: In a 1:1 randomization, patients received either first-line nivolumab then ipilimumab (arm A) or ipilimumab then nivolumab (arm B). Maintenance nivolumab came after each of the two trial sequences. DNA from 70 to 95 melanoma tumor samples collected before treatment underwent TCRbeta immunosequencing. About 76% of the matched pre- and post-treatment tumor biopsy pairs came from the same lesion. For twenty-two patients, matched tumor biopsies were taken both before treatment and at week 13, after single-agent nivolumab (arm A) or ipilimumab (arm B). Overall study results and their limits: Clinical benefit was about 30 times more likely to be achieved by patients whose tumor T-cell fraction and clonality increased by week 13. Within-arm analyses of tumor T-cell fraction were limited by small sample sizes and reduced statistical power. The model for predicting response that combines TCR metrics with mutation burden needs to be validated in larger, independent patient cohorts. In the nivolumab-first arm (arm A), an association was found between pretreatment tumor TIL clonality and response (P = .04). Tumor T-cell fraction and clonality correlated with PD-L1 staining and CD8+ T-cell counts but not with mutational load.

The immunoSEQ Assay was used to immunosequence TCRbeta CDR3 regions from genomic DNA. Genomic DNA was amplified by bias-controlled multiplex PCR before high-throughput sequencing. The original methods were these. To quantify the absolute abundance of each unique TCRbeta CDR3 region, the sequences were collapsed and filtered. Clonality, defined as 1 minus Pielou's evenness, was calculated using only productive rearrangements. To compute tumor T-cell fraction, TCRbeta template counts were normalized to usable DNA, with usable DNA estimated from several housekeeping genes. A previously published method was used to identify clones whose frequencies were significantly greater in on-treatment samples than in baseline samples. As stored in TCRdb, this immuneACCESS dataset retains in-frame rearrangements with V and J assigned. A fraction of the clones does not appear; measured against another copy, unresolved V genes explain less than half of the discrepancy, and the remainder lacks a known reason. That table is the source of V, J and clone size, and D and trimming were worked out from the DNA. This sample lists about 18,000 clones; 26% were detected once. The top ten hold about 7% of the sample.

According to the study, the label for this sample's treatment or condition signals: randomized to nivolumab then ipilimumab (arm A) or the reverse (arm B). Prior DNA-damaging chemotherapy had not been received by any trial patient. CheckMate 064, a randomized, open-label phase II trial of sequential checkpoint blockade, was the source of the samples, all of which came from patients with melanoma. Genomic DNA from formalin-fixed paraffin-embedded (FFPE) tissue samples was used for tumor TCR sequencing. CDR1 is given as MNHGY and CDR2 as SAAAGT, both from the germline V gene. The V and J ends are trimmed by 2 bases and 7 bases, leaving 18 bases between them. The CDR3, cysteine through phenylalanine, is 15 amino acids long. Just the 45-base CDR3 DNA is kept, in frame starting at base 1. This clone has at least ten counts. Its antigen is not yet known. Base quality data are lacking; no much larger clone is found one base away.

Sequenced here: tumor tissue (inferred from file names), sampled from a patient given nivolumab and ipilimumab in sequence. The source of this sequence is a human donor with melanoma. The chain is encoded by TRBV6-8 joined to TRBJ2-7, and TRBD1 may be the D gene, going by 5 matching bases. The DNA reads TGTGCCAGCAGTTACGCCCAGGGCCCCTCCTGGGAGCAGTACTTC. This codes for CASSYAQGPSWEQYF.